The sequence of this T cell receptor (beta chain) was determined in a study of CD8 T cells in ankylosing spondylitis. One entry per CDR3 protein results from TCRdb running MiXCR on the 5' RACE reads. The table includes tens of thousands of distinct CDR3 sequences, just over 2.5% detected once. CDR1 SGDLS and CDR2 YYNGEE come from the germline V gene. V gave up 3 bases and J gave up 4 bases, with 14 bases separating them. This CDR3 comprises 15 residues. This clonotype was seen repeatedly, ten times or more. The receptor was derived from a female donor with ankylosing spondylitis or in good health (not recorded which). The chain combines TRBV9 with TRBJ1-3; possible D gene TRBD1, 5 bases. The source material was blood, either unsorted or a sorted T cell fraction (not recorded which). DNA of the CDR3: TGTGCCAGCAGCGCTCTCCAGGGTGGAGGAAACACCATATATTTT. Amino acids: CASSALQGGGNTIYF. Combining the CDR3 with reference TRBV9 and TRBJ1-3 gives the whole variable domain DSGVTQTPKHLITATGQRVTLRCSPRSGDLSVYWYQQSLDQGLQFLIQYYNGEERAKGNILERFSAQQFPDLHSELNLSSLELGDSALYFCASSALQGGGNTIYFGEGSWLTVV.